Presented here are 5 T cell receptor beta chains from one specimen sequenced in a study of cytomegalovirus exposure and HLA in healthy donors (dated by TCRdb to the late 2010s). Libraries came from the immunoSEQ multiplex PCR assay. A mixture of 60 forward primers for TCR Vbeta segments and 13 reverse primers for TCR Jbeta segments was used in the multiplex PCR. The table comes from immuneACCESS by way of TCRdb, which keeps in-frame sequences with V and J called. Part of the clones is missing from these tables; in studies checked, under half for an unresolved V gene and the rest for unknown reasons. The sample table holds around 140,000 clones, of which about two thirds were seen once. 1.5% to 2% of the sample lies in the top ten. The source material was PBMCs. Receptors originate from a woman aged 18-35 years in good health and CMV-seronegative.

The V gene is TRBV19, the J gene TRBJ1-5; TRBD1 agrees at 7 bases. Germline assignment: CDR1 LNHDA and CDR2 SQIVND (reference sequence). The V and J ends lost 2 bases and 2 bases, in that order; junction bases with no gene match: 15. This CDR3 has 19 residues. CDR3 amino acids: CASSIKSFSRDSRNQPQHF. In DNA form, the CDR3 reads TGTGCCAGTAGTATAAAATCATTCTCTCGGGACAGTCGCAATCAGCCCCAGCATTTT.

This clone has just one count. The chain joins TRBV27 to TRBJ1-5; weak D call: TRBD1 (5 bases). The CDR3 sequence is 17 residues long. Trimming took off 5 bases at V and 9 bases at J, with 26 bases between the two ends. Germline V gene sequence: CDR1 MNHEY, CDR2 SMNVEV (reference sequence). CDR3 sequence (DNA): TGTGCCAGCAGTCCGTTTTGGCAGCTACTAGCCGGGGGGCCCCAGCATTTT. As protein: CASSPFWQLLAGGPQHF.

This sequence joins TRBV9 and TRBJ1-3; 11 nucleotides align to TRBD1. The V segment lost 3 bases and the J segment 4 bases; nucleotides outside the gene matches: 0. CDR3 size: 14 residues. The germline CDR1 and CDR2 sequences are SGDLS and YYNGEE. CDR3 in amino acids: CASSGTGGGNTIYF. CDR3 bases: TGTGCCAGCAGCGGGACAGGGGGCGGAAACACCATATATTTT. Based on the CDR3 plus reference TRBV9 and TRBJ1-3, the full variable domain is DSGVTQTPKHLITATGQRVTLRCSPRSGDLSVYWYQQSLDQGLQFLIQYYNGEERAKGNILERFSAQQFPDLHSELNLSSLELGDSALYFCASSGTGGGNTIYFGEGSWLTVV.

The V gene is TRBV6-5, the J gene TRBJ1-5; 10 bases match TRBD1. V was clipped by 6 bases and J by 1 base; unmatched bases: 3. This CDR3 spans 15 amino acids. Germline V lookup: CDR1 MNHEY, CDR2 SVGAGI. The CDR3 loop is CASSRQGASNQPQHF. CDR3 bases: TGTGCCAGCAGCCGACAGGGGGCAAGCAATCAGCCCCAGCATTTT.

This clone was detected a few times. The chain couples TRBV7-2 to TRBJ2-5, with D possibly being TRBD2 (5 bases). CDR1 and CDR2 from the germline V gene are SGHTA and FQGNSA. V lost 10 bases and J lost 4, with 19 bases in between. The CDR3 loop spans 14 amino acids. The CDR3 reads CATSSGRGVETQYF. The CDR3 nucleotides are TGTGCCACCTCGAGCGGTCGGGGAGTAGAGACCCAGTACTTC.